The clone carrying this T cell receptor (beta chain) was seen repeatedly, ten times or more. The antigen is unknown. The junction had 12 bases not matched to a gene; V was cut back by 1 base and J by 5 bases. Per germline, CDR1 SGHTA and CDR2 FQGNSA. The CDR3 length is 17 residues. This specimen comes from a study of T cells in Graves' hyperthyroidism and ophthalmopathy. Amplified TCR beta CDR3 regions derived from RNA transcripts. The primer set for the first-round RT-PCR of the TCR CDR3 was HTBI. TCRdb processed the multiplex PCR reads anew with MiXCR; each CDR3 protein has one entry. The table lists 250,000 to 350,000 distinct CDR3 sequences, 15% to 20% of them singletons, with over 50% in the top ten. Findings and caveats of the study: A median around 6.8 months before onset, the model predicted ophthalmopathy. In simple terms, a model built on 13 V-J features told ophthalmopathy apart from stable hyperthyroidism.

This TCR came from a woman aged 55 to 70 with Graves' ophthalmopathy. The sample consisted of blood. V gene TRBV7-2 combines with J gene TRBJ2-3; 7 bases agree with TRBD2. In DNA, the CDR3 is TGTGCCAGCAGCTTAGTTTGGGGGGGAACGGGAAGAGATACGCAGTATTTT. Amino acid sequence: CASSLVWGGTGRDTQYF.